What follows are 20 T cell receptor delta chains derived from one specimen sequenced in a study of gamma delta lymphoproliferative disorders and STAT genes. Sequencing used genomic DNA taken from PBMCs of patients and controls. TCRdb repeated clone calling on the multiplex PCR reads with CATT. The repertoire holds about 990 delta-chain clones, around 2.1% seen once, with more than 70% in the top ten. The sequencing input was blood. Source of these receptors: a human donor in good health.

This clone is classed as large. This is likely an artifact of a read error, given a far larger clone one base away. The V and J genes are TRDV1 and TRDJ1, with 11 nucleotides matching TRDD3. The CDR3 is 20 amino acids. The germline CDR1 and CDR2 sequences are TSWWSYY and QGS. The CDR3 DNA reads as TGTGCTTTTGGGGACCCTTCTGGGGAGACCTACTGGGGGATAGAGCATAAACTCATCTTT. This encodes CAFGDPSGETYWGIEHKLIF.

This clone appeared a few times. A far more abundant clone sits one base away, making this likely a read error. The same CDR3 also results from other DNA sequences found in this sample. The V and J genes are TRDV2 and TRDJ1; 7 bases align to TRDD3. Looked up from germline, CDR1 is GEAIGNYY and CDR2 is EKD. This CDR3 comprises 19 residues. CDR3 loop: CACDTVRVGGLFDTDKLIF. The CDR3 DNA follows: TGTGCTTGTGACACCGTCCGAGTTGGGGGACTTTTTGACACCGATAAACTCATCTTT.

This clone has only a few counts. The TCRdb protein, from a much larger clone, departs from this DNA's translation at residue 4, likely by read error; the protein shown derives from the DNA. The chain links TRDV2 to TRDJ1, with 13 nucleotides matching TRDD3. CDR3 length: 18 residues. Germline loops: CDR1 GEAIGNYY, CDR2 EKD. For the CDR3, the DNA is TGTGCCTGTAACACCGTACTGGGGGATACGCGCCTGACCGATAAACTCATCTTT. This sequence encodes CACNTVLGDTRLTDKLIF.

This clone was seen only a few times. A far larger clone is one nucleotide away, so this likely arose from a read error. At the DNA level, this CDR3 is encoded by other sequences in the same sample as well. The chain joins TRDV1 to TRDJ1; TRDD3 might be the D (6 bases). This CDR3 contains 22 residues. Between the trimmed V and J ends, which lost 6 bases and 4 bases, there was a span of 39 bases. Germline values: CDR1 TSWWSYY, CDR2 QGS. The CDR3 loop reads CALGEASHEFKPWNLGSDKLIF. Written as DNA, the CDR3 is TGTGCTCTTGGAGAGGCATCACACGAGTTTAAACCTTGGAATCTGGGGAGCGATAAACTCATCTTT.

This clone has just a few counts. TCRdb's listed protein matches a much larger clone and diverges from this DNA's translation at residue 9, likely through a read error; the protein shown comes from the DNA. No V segment was called; the J segment is TRDJ1; the table gives TRDD3 as D, unverified against the DNA. The CDR3 is made up of 18 amino acids. The CDR3: CACDTVRGVPASTDKLIF. CDR3 DNA sequence: TGTGCCTGTGACACCGTACGGGGGGTACCCGCCAGCACCGATAAACTCATCTTT.

A note on this clone: This DNA's translation differs at residue 12 from TCRdb's protein, which comes from a much larger clone; a read error is likely, and the protein shown is translated from the DNA. V gene TRDV2 combines with J gene TRDJ1; 7 bases agree with TRDD3. The CDR3 has 19 residues. The trim removed 0 bases at V and 0 bases at J, leaving 15 bases unmatched. Per germline, CDR1 GEAIGNYY and CDR2 EKD. The DNA for the CDR3 is TGTGCCTGTGACACCGTCCGAGTTGGGGGACTTTCTGACACCGATAAACTCATCTTT. It yields the protein CACDTVRVGGLSDTDKLIF.

Turning to this clone: The protein TCRdb lists belongs to a much larger clone and differs from this DNA's translation at residue 6, which points to a read error; the protein shown is made from the DNA. The chain joins TRDV1 to TRDJ1, with TRDD3 as a possible D gene (6 bases). This CDR3 comprises 20 residues. Trimming cost V 1 base and J 1 base, with 25 bases left between them. The germline gives CDR1 TSWWSYY, CDR2 QGS. CDR3 DNA sequence: TGTGCTCTTGGGGAACCTTGGGCTGGGGCATGGAATACCCCCACCGATAAACTCATCTTT. This translates into CALGEPWAGAWNTPTDKLIF.

In its sample, this clone is medium-sized. This is likely an artifact of a read error, given a far larger clone one base away. The chain couples TRDV2 to TRDJ3; D possibly corresponds to TRDD3 (5 bases). CDR1 GEAIGNYY and CDR2 EKD come from the germline V gene. The CDR3 runs to 22 residues. Trimming cost V 0 bases and J 1 base, with 24 bases left between them. CDR3 sequence (DNA): TGTGCCTGTGACACCAGTGGGGTCAATTGGGAGATCGAATCCTGGGACACCCGACAGATGTTTTTC. Amino acids: CACDTSGVNWEIESWDTRQMFF.

Worth noting for this clone: A far larger clone is only one base removed, so a read error is likely. The limits of the CDR3 on the DNA are not certain, so only TCRdb's listed CDR3 is given. The genes are TRAV29/DV5 and TRDJ3; the table's D call TRDD3 went unverified against the DNA. The CDR3 contains 25 residues when both ends are counted. CDR1 is NSMFDY, CDR2 ISSIKDK, per germline. CDR3 protein: CSVLLCSRPFLKFLGDTTDTRQMFF.

By its share, this clone is medium-sized. A far larger clone is only one base removed, so a read error is likely. The sample has other DNA sequences that encode this CDR3 too. The rearrangement joins TRDV1 to TRDJ1, with TRDD3 identical over 11 bases. The CDR3 consists of 20 residues. CDR1 TSWWSYY and CDR2 QGS come from the germline V gene. CDR3 in amino acids: CALGDPSGETYWGIEHKLIF. Written as DNA, the CDR3 is TGTGCCCTTGGGGACCCTTCTGGGGAGACCTACTGGGGGATAGAGCATAAACTCATCTTT.

This clone was seen only a few times. This is likely an artifact of a read error, given a far larger clone one base away. Other DNA variants within this sample encode the same CDR3. The chain combines TRDV1 with TRDJ1; 11 nucleotides align to TRDD3. Germline CDR1 and CDR2: TSWWSYY and QGS. The CDR3 totals 28 residues. The ends lost 0 bases at V and 0 bases at J; junction bases unmatched: 36. CDR3 residues: CALGELEGPNSWPTITWGIRPNTDKLIF. The CDR3 DNA sequence: TGTGCTCTTGGGGAACTAGAAGGACCCAATTCATGGCCTACAATAACTTGGGGGATACGCCCTAACACCGATAAACTCATCTTT.

This clone appeared many times. With a far larger clone one base away, a read error is the likely cause. This specimen includes other DNA sequences encoding the same CDR3. The genes are TRDV2 and TRDJ1; D not resolved. The CDR3 loop spans 16 amino acids. Germline loops: CDR1 GEAIGNYY, CDR2 EKD. With 0 bases removed from V and 4 bases from J, the gap between germline ends came to 17 bases. The CDR3 loop reads CACDTVGGGASDKLIF. The CDR3 coding sequence is TGTGCCTGTGACACCGTCGGTGGAGGGGCCAGCGATAAACTCATCTTT.

This clone is deemed medium-sized. It is likely a read error: a sequence one base away is far more abundant. This same CDR3 is encoded by further DNA sequences in the sample. The chain carries TRDV2 and TRDJ1, with D tentatively TRDD3 (6 bases). The CDR3 is 16 amino acids. Germline V gene sequence: CDR1 GEAIGNYY, CDR2 EKD. CDR3 loop: CACDTVGGGASDKLIF. CDR3 coding DNA: TGTGCCTGCGACACCGTCGGTGGGGGGGCCAGCGATAAACTCATCTTT.

This clone was seen a few times. A far more abundant clone sits one base away, making this likely a read error. Other DNA sequences from this sample encode an identical CDR3 as well. This sequence joins TRDV2 and TRDJ1; 10 bases line up with TRDD3. The CDR3 spans 20 residues. The germline V gene encodes CDR1 GEAIGNYY and CDR2 EKD. The DNA of the CDR3 is TGTGCCTGTGACCTAGTACGGGGGGATACGAATGGGGGAGACACCGATAAGCTCATCTTT. The encoded protein is CACDLVRGDTNGGDTDKLIF.

Only a few counts were recorded for this clone. This is likely an artifact of a read error, given a far larger clone one base away. The same CDR3 is also encoded by other DNA sequences in this sample. V is TRDV1 and J is TRDJ1, with TRDD3 matching 7 bases. The CDR3 length is 15 residues. V was clipped by 6 bases and J by 0 bases; unmatched bases: 7. The germline V gene encodes CDR1 TSWWSYY and CDR2 QGS. For the CDR3, the DNA is TGTGCTCTTGGTGACCCTGGGGGTAACACCGATAAACTCATCTTT. Amino acid sequence: CALGDPGGNTDKLIF.

A note on this clone: TCRdb attributes to this sequence the protein of a much larger clone, which differs from the DNA translation at residue 7; a read error is likely, and the protein displayed is translated from the DNA. The V call is TRDV2, the J call TRDJ1; 7 bases line up with TRDD3. Germline trimming cut 0 bases from V and 0 bases from J; bases unmatched to any gene: 12. Germline V CDR1 and CDR2: GEAIGNYY, EKD. The CDR3 is made up of 18 amino acids. As DNA, the CDR3 is TGTGCCTGTGACACCGTAATTGGGGGACGGATGTACACCGATAAACTCATCTTT. It codes for CACDTVIGGRMYTDKLIF.

This clone was seen more than once but under ten times. This likely stems from a read error, as it lies one base from a far larger clone. The sample contains more than one DNA sequence encoding this CDR3. V and J are TRDV1 and TRDJ1; the D gene is possibly TRDD3 (6 bases). Trimming took 3 bases from V and 4 from J, leaving 36 bases between them. Germline CDR1 and CDR2: TSWWSYY and QGS. The CDR3 covers 22 residues. The CDR3 is CALGEASHEFKPWNLGSDKLIF. CDR3 nucleotide sequence: TGTGCTCTTGGGGAGGCATCACACGAGTTTAAACCCTGGAATCTGGGGAGCGATAAACTCATCTTT.

Ten or more counts support this clone. This likely stems from a read error, as it lies one base from a far larger clone. The same CDR3 arises from other DNA sequences in this sample as well. The chain combines TRDV2 with TRDJ1; 8 positions agree with TRDD3. CDR1 is GEAIGNYY and CDR2 is EKD in the germline V gene. This CDR3 comprises 18 residues. V shed 0 bases, J shed 0 bases, and the junction held 11 bases outside the gene matches. CDR3 amino acids: CACDTVLPTGGYTDKLIF. CDR3 nucleotides: TGTGCCTGTGACACCGTTCTGCCTACTGGGGGGTACACCGATAAACTCATCTTT.

This sequence joins TRDV2 and TRDJ1; D is possibly TRDD3 (6 bases). The CDR3 length is 19 residues. Trimming stripped 1 base from V and 1 base from J, with 24 bases between. Germline CDR1 and CDR2: GEAIGNYY and EKD. CDR3 nucleotide sequence: TGTGCCTGTGACACGGTTATTCCGTCTACTGGGATATGCACCGATAAACTCATCTTT. Translating gives CACDTVIPSTGICTDKLIF.

This clone was picked up a small number of times. The mismatch at residue 11 between this DNA's translation and the TCRdb protein of a much larger clone likely reflects a read error; the protein shown is translated from the DNA. V is TRDV1 and J is TRDJ1; a possible D gene is TRDD3 (6 bases). This CDR3 comprises 20 residues. Germline CDR1 TSWWSYY, CDR2 QGS. Trimming took off 0 bases at V and 1 base at J, with 24 bases between the two ends. As DNA, the CDR3 is TGTGCTCTTGGGGAACTTTGGGCTGGGGCACGGAATACCCCCACCGATAAACTCATCTTT. Its protein product is CALGELWAGARNTPTDKLIF.